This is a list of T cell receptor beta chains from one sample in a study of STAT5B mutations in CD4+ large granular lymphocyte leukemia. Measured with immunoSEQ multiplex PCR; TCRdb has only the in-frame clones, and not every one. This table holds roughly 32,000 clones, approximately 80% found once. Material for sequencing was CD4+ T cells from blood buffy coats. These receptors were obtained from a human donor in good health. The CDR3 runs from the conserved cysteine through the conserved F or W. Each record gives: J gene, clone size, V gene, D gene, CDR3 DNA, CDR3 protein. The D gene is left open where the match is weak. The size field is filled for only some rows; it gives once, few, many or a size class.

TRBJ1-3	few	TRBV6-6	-	TGTGCCAGCAATACCGACAGCTCTGGAAACACCATATATTTT	CASNTDSSGNTIYF
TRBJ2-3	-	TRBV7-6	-	TGTGCCAGCAGCTTAGCCAGGGGCGGGACAGATACGCAGTATTTT	CASSLARGGTDTQYF
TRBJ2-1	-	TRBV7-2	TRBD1	TGTGCCAGCAGCTTATGGGACAGGGGATACAATGAGCAGTTCTTC	CASSLWDRGYNEQFF
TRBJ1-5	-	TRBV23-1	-	TGCGCCAGCAGTCAATCGAAGCAGCCCCAGCATTTT	CASSQSKQPQHF
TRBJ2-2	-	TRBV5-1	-	TGCGCCAGCAGCTTCGGGCGGAACACCGGGGAGCTGTTTTTT	CASSFGRNTGELFF
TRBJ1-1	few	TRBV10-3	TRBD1	TGTGCCACCAAGGGTGACAGGGGGCGAAGGGACACTGAAGCTTTCTTT	CATKGDRGRRDTEAFF
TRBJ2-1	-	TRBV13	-	TGTGCCAGCAGCCTAACACAGGGATACAATGAGCAGTTCTTC	CASSLTQGYNEQFF
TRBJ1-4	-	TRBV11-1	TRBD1	TGTGCCAGCAGCTCAAGGACAGGGAGAATTGAAAAACTGTTTTTT	CASSSRTGRIEKLFF
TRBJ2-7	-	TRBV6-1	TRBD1	TGTGCCAGCAGTGAATATAAGCAGGGGGCGTCCTACGAGCAGTACTTC	CASSEYKQGASYEQYF
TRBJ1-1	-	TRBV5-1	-	TGCGCCAGCAGCTTGGAAAGGGTACCCTACACTGAAGCTTTCTTT	CASSLERVPYTEAFF
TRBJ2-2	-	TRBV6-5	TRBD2	TGTGCCAGCAGTTACAATCCGGGGGGGTCAACCGGGGAGCTGTTTTTT	CASSYNPGGSTGELFF
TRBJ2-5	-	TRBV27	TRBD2	TGTGCCAGCAGCTTAGCCGGTGGCGCGGGAGGGCCGGAGACCCAGTACTTC	CASSLAGGAGGPETQYF
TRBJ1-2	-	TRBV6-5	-	TGTGCCAGCAGCTCATGGACGGGATACTATGGCTACACCTTC	CASSSWTGYYGYTF
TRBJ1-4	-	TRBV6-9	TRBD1	TGTGCCAGCAGCCTCGACAGGGAGCCCGAAAAACTGTTTTTT	CASSLDREPEKLFF
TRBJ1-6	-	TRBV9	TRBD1	TGTGCCAGCAGCCCAAGTACCCGGGACAGGGATTCACCCCTCCACTTT	CASSPSTRDRDSPLHF
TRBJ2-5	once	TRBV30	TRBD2	TGTGCCTGGAGTGTAGGAAGCCGACTAGCGGGAGGGGAGACCCAGTACTTC	CAWSVGSRLAGGETQYF
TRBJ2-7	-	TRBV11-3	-	TGTGCCAGCAGCCCCGGGCAGGGCGCAACCGAGCAGTACTTC	CASSPGQGATEQYF
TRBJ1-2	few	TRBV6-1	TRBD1	TGTGCCAGCAGCCCCGGGACAGGGAACTATGGCTACACCTTC	CASSPGTGNYGYTF
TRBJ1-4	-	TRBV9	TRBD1	TGTGCCAGCAGCGTTTCCGGACAGGGGAGCGAAAAACTGTTTTTT	CASSVSGQGSEKLFF
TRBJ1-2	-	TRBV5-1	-	TGCGCCAGCAGCTCGTCGGCAGCAGGTTTTGGCTACACCTTC	CASSSSAAGFGYTF
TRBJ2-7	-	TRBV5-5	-	TGTGCCAGCAGCAAACTAGGGGACACCTACGAGCAGTACTTC	CASSKLGDTYEQYF
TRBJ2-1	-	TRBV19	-	TGTGCCAGTAGTTTGGAGGATCATGAGCAGTTCTTC	CASSLEDHEQFF
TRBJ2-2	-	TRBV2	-	TGTGCCAGCAGTGAACAGGACGAGGGGGAGCTGTTTTTT	CASSEQDEGELFF
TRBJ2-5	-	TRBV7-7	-	TGTGCCAGCAGCTTAGGATCCCGGGAAGTGCAGTACTTC	CASSLGSREVQYF
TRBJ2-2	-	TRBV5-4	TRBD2	TGTGCCAGCAGCTTAGGGCGGGGGGCGATCACCGGGGAGCTGTTTTTT	CASSLGRGAITGELFF
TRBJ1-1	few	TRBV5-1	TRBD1	TGCGCCAGCAGAGGGACAGCGGCCTACACTGAAGCTTTCTTT	CASRGTAAYTEAFF
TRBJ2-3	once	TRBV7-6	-	TGTGCCAGCAGCTTAATCGAGTCTAGCACAGATACGCAGTATTTT	CASSLIESSTDTQYF
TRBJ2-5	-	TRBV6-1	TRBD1	TGTGCCAGCAGTGAGAGTGACAGGGGAACGGAGACCCAGTACTTC	CASSESDRGTETQYF
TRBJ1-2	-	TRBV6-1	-	TGTGCCAGCAGCGCGGGTAGACTCTATGGCTACACCTTC	CASSAGRLYGYTF
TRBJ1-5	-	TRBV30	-	TGTGCCTGGAGTGGCGTAAATCAGCCCCAGCATTTT	CAWSGVNQPQHF
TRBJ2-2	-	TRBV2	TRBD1	TGTGCCAGCAGACGACAGGGGGACACCGGGGAGCTGTTTTTT	CASRRQGDTGELFF
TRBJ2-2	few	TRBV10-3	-	TGTGCCATCAGTGAGTCACGTACCGGGGAGCTGTTTTTT	CAISESRTGELFF
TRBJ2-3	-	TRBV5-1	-	TGCGCCAGCAGCTTTCCTTGGGCGGGCACAGATACGCAGTATTTT	CASSFPWAGTDTQYF
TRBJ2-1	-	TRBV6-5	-	TGTGCCAGCAGTTACTCGGGGCGGAACAATGAGCAGTTCTTC	CASSYSGRNNEQFF
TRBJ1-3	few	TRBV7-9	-	TGTGCCAGCAGCTTAGAGATCACCATATATTTT	CASSLEITIYF